This TCR beta chain was captured by sequencing in a study of OX40 agonist ivuxolimab in advanced cancers. Context from the whole study: Ivuxolimab was a fully human IgG2 agonistic monoclonal antibody targeting the costimulatory receptor OX40 (CD134). Intravenous ivuxolimab was administered to patients every 2 weeks at six dose levels: 0.01, 0.1, 0.3, 1.5, 3 and 10 mg/kg. Among the 52 dose-escalation patients, some 20 had hepatocellular carcinoma, 15 or so melanoma, 9 renal cell carcinoma and 9 head and neck cancer. The dose-escalation cohort was around 83% male with a mean age of approximately 60 years, ranging from 23 to 79. Prior anti-PD-1, anti-PD-L1 or anti-CTLA-4 therapy was permitted, and 40% to 50% of dose-escalation patients had received checkpoint inhibitors. Partial responses occurred in three dose-escalation patients: two with cutaneous melanoma and one with hepatocellular carcinoma. The point of sequencing TCRbeta in the periphery was to test whether ivuxolimab changed TCR sequence diversity and drove clonal T-cell expansion. The paper reports the monotherapy dose-escalation portion (N ≈ 50 patients) of the phase I ivuxolimab trial. Results and caveats for the whole study, not just this receptor: Partial responders in the 0.1-3.0 mg/kg groups had among the lowest normalized peripheral clonal expansion, especially among CD8+ T cells. After ivuxolimab, more expanded clones were found on average in CD8+ T cells than in CD4+ T cells. Which antigens the clonally expanded peripheral T cells were specific for was not determined. Low levels of normalized T-cell clonal expansion were also seen in some nonresponding patients. At doses of 0.1 to 3.0 mg/kg, clonal expansion of both CD4+ and CD8+ blood T cells was observed from baseline to week 6.

The CDR3 spans 14 residues, from the cysteine through the phenylalanine. Solely the CDR3 DNA is kept, with 42 bases framed from the first base. Cut back by 3 bases and 8 bases, the V and J ends lie 16 bases apart. Looking up the germline V gene yields CDR1 LGHNT and CDR2 FRNRAP. To sequence the TCRbeta CDR3 region, genomic DNA was isolated from the sorted cells. The immunoSEQ Assay was used for sequencing of TCRbeta CDR3 regions. TCRdb carries this immuneACCESS record with in-frame sequences only. Its versions omit some clonotypes, under half of them owing to an unresolved V gene in the studies checked, with the rest unexplained. The sample contains under 45,000 clones, around four fifths of them found a single time. Jointly, the top ten make up approximately 37% of the sample. Patients with a history of autoimmune disease or receiving systemic immunosuppression were excluded from the trial. Peripheral blood for TCR sequencing was drawn from every dose cohort at baseline, at cycle 4 day 1 and at cycle 7 day 1. The samples were drawn from a first-in-human, open-label, multicenter phase I dose-escalation trial of ivuxolimab. Adults with locally advanced or metastatic melanoma, renal cell carcinoma, hepatocellular carcinoma or head and neck squamous cell carcinoma were enrolled in the trial. Before TCR sequencing, CD4+ T cells and CD8+ T cells from peripheral blood were sorted into separate populations.

A word on this clone: Its antigen is currently not known. Base qualities are missing; no much larger clone stands one base away.

The source was CD4+ or CD8+ T cells sorted from blood, collected in a trial of the OX40 agonist ivuxolimab. The sequence was collected from an adult with an advanced solid tumor such as melanoma, head and neck, liver or kidney cancer. The chain was built from TRBV12-5 and TRBJ1-2; no D segment can be confidently identified. CDR3 region: CASGLGSGSGGYTF. The bases read TGTGCTAGTGGTTTAGGGTCGGGGTCGGGAGGCTACACCTTC. With all but the CDR3 taken from the reference TRBV12-5 and TRBJ1-2 genes, the full variable domain is: DARVTQTPRHKVTEMGQEVTMRCQPILGHNTVFWYRQTMMQGLELLAYFRNRAPLDDSGMPKDRFSAEMPDATLATLKIQPSEPRDSAVYFCASGLGSGSGGYTFGSGTRLTVV.